This T cell receptor beta chain was recorded in a study of T cells after yellow fever vaccination (dated by TCRdb to the late 2010s). With regard to the full study: The SMART-Seq v4 Ultra Low Input RNA kit was used to prepare libraries from fractions with low cell numbers. Blood samples were taken at several timepoints before and after primary and secondary immunization, and bulk PBMC replicates and cell subsets were isolated. Two healthy male donors made up the cohort, one aged 18 to 29 years and the other aged 30 to 40 years. To track T-cell clones before and after primary and booster YFV17D yellow fever vaccination, bulk TCR alpha and beta repertoires were sequenced longitudinally. Overall study outcomes, separate from this receptor: The secondary T-cell response was weaker than the primary response but faster, peaking on day 5 instead of day 15. Most clones expanded after primary vaccination (around 96% of CD4 and 88% of CD8) were re-detected after the booster, suggesting that broad memory maintenance occurred. Only a couple of donors were included in the study, so the extent to which the findings can be generalized is limited. A small share of clonotypes was detected in both CD4 and CD8 compartments, with the overlap likely arising from convergent recombination. FACS-sorted repertoires could contain abundant contaminating clonotypes from the bulk population, so computational filtering was required.

TCR cDNA was made using 5'RACE template switching, a step that added a universal primer site and unique molecular identifiers. Priming for cDNA synthesis came from both the TCR alpha and TCR beta constant segments. Libraries were amplified in two PCR steps, with sample barcodes and sequencing adapters added in the second step. Sequencing of libraries was performed on Illumina HiSeq 2500 (2x100 bp) or NovaSeq (2x150 bp). As for the original processing: MIGEC handled demultiplexing of reads and collapsing into UMI consensus sequences, while MiXCR performed V(D)J alignment. Using edgeR on replicate PBMC samples, clonotypes were called vaccine-responding if FDR was below 0.01 and the log2 fold change was above 5 up to day 15. CD4 or CD8 identity was assigned to each bulk clonotype according to whether the clonotype was present at higher abundance in the sequenced CD4 repertoire or the sequenced CD8 repertoire. TCRdb reprocessed the public reads (quality trimming at Q25 with fastp, clone calling with MiXCR) and kept in-frame beta chains. Under each unique CDR3 protein, matching rows form one entry showing the most common genes and DNA. TCRdb's processing, not the study's, gives the V and J calls here. For this sample the table gives almost 600,000 distinct CDR3 sequences, of which roughly 13% were detected only once. Clones ranked in the top ten supply over 11% of the sample.

The treatment or condition label, read with the paper, signifies: live attenuated yellow fever vaccine strain. At each blood-draw timepoint, two biological replicates of bulk PBMCs were collected. A standard Ficoll-Paque protocol was used to isolate PBMCs from peripheral blood. TriZol was used to extract RNA from bulk PBMCs, CD4 and CD8 fractions, and dextramer-positive and dextramer-negative fractions. CDR1 and CDR2, looked up from the germline V gene, are SGHVS and FNYEAQ. From V the trimming removes 5 bases and from J it removes 6 bases, while the gene matches leave 6 bases of the junction unaccounted for. Reading from cysteine to phenylalanine, the CDR3 counts 14 amino acids. CDR3 DNA only is kept here, 42 bases in frame from base 1. As to this clonotype: This receptor's antigen is unknown. There are no base qualities to consult, and no much larger clone falls within one base.

The rearranged chain carries TRBV7-6 and TRBJ2-1, with 8 central nucleotides matching TRBD1. This TCR came from a man under 40 who received the YFV17D yellow fever vaccine. The sample in question was PBMCs, obtained on the day of the yellow fever booster vaccination. Read as DNA, the sequence is TGTGCCAGCAGCCTGGACAGGGTCAGCAATGAGCAGTTCTTC. Its translation is CASSLDRVSNEQFF.